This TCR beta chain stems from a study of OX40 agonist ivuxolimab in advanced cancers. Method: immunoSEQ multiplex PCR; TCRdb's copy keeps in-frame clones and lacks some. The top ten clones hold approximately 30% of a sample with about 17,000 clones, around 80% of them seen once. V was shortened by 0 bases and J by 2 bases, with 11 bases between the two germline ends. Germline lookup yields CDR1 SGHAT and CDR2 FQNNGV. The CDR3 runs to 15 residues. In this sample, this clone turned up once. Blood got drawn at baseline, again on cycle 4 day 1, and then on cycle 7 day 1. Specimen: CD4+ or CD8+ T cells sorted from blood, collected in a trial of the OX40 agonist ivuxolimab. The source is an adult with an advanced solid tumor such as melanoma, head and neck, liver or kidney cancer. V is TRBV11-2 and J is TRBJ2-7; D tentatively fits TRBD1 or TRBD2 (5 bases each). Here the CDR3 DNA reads TGTGCCAGCAGCTTAGATGAAAGGGGACCCTACGAGCAGTACTTC. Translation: CASSLDERGPYEQYF.